This TCR beta chain was retrieved from a study of blood T cell repertoires in COVID-19 (dated by TCRdb to about 2020). The study in broad terms: Collaborator samples came from the United States, Italy and Spain and covered acute and convalescent phases of COVID-19. The material from the prospective study consisted of cDNA or gDNA derived from T cells, B-cell-depleted T cells, or PBMCs. Deeply sampled blood TCRbeta repertoires from subjects exposed to, actively infected with, or recovered from COVID-19 were included in the dataset. A freely available public database, intended as a resource for researchers studying the immune response to SARS-CoV-2, is where the repertoires were released. The samples were drawn from two sources: the first 160 participants of the ongoing ImmuneRACE study, and 1,000 to 1,500 subjects contributed by 6 global collaborators. Nearly every sample came with metadata listing a de-identified subject ID, COVID-19 status, age in years and sex. HLA class I and class II types, where available, came from metadata supplied by the sample provider rather than from assay-based typing. Results and caveats for the whole study, not just this receptor: Clinical and demographic metadata were provided uncurated, with the amount varying by source and participant.

TCRbeta CDR3 regions were amplified from genomic DNA by means of the immunoSEQ Assay, a bias-controlled multiplex PCR. Processing in the source paper ran as follows. Within the assay, amplification of reference gene primers was used to estimate how many nucleated cells each sample contained. To quantify the absolute abundance of each unique TCRbeta CDR3 rearrangement, sequence reads were collapsed and filtered. For each sample, productive Simpson clonality was calculated by taking the square root of Simpson's diversity index across productive rearrangements. TCRdb's version of the immuneACCESS table is confined to in-frame rearrangements and falls short of the full clone set. An unresolved V gene accounts for under half of the shortfall where checked; the remainder is of unknown origin. The V and J calls and clone size come from that table; D and trimming were worked out from the DNA. This sample lists about 44,000 clones; about four fifths were detected once. Over 4% of the sample goes to the ten largest clones.

This clone was detected only once. The specificity of this receptor is unknown. Qualities for individual bases were not recorded, and no much larger clone is one base off. Collaborating institutions collected whole blood in K2EDTA tubes following their own protocols. For TCRbeta analysis, collaborators shipped samples in one of three forms: frozen whole blood, isolated PBMCs, or DNA extracted from either of those sample types. The germline V gene provides CDR1 SGHVS and CDR2 FNYEAQ. V is shortened by 3 bases, J by 4 bases, and the region joining them spans 7 bases. Spanning cysteine to phenylalanine, the CDR3 consists of 13 amino acids. Of all the DNA, just the CDR3 is kept, 39 bases in frame from base 1.

This receptor was taken from a woman aged 70 to 79 with acute or convalescent COVID-19. The sequenced sample consisted of peripheral blood. The rearrangement joined TRBV7-6 to TRBJ2-1; the D gene assignment is ambiguous. This receptor carries the CDR3 CASSFQLYNEQFF. The nucleotides are TGTGCCAGCAGCTTCCAACTTTACAATGAGCAGTTCTTC.